This note documents a single TCR beta chain sequence. This sample is drawn from a study of blood T cell repertoires in COVID-19. Study information: Spain, Italy and the United States supplied samples that represented acute and convalescent COVID-19. Sources were T cells, B-cell-depleted T cells, or PBMCs; the material itself was cDNA or gDNA.

V lost 5 bases to trimming and J lost 5 bases; unmatched junction nucleotides: 6. The germline V gene has CDR1 SEHNR and CDR2 FQNEAQ (reference sequence). The CDR3 has 16 residues. In the original analysis: Estimated nucleated cell counts came from reference gene primer amplification. The assay was immunoSEQ multiplex PCR, and TCRdb's table has in-frame clones only and misses some. That table is the source of V, J and clone size, and D and trimming were worked out from the DNA. Of over 200,000 clones listed, roughly 84% are singletons. Specimen: peripheral blood. This sequence originates from a middle-aged man who had recovered from COVID-19. The chain joins TRBV7-9 to TRBJ2-2; 12 bases match TRBD1. The CDR3 here is CASSPRDRGLTGELFF. The DNA of the CDR3 is TGTGCCAGCAGCCCGAGGGACAGGGGGCTGACCGGGGAGCTGTTTTTT.